These 28 T cell receptor beta chains were all obtained from the same sample, sequenced in a study of T cell responses to AZD1222 COVID-19 vaccine. Assay used: immunoSEQ multiplex PCR; TCRdb lists only in-frame clones, some missing. Of about 100,000 clones detected, about nine tenths appear once; the ten largest clones hold 3% to 4%. The material sequenced was peripheral blood, taken 28 days after the second dose of the MenACWY control vaccine. All receptors derive from an adult who received the MenACWY meningococcal vaccine as a control.

V gene TRBV9 combines with J gene TRBJ2-7; D perhaps matches TRBD2 (6 bases). Trimming removed 0 bases from V and 0 bases from J, with 16 bases in between. Germline assignment: CDR1 SGDLS and CDR2 YYNGEE. This CDR3 is built from 17 residues. The CDR3 protein is CASSVGVGGESSYEQYF. CDR3 sequence (DNA): TGTGCCAGCAGCGTAGGGGTAGGCGGGGAAAGCTCCTACGAGCAGTACTTC.

The chain joins TRBV19 to TRBJ1-5, with 9 bases lining up with TRBD1. J lost 3 bases, V lost 3 bases, and 12 bases had no gene match. Per the germline V gene, CDR1 is LNHDA and CDR2 is SQIVND (reference sequence). CDR3 length: 18 residues. CDR3 loop: CASSIRDRGFFINQPQHF. DNA of the CDR3: TGTGCCAGTAGTATCCGAGACAGGGGGTTTTTCATCAATCAGCCCCAGCATTTT.

The chain links TRBV7-2 to TRBJ1-2; a possible D gene is TRBD1 (5 bases). Germline CDR1 SGHTA, CDR2 FQGNSA. The length of the CDR3 is 14 residues. Trimming removed 3 bases from V and 4 bases from J, with 12 bases in between. This CDR3 is CASSFGQGIYGYTF. CDR3 nucleotide sequence: TGTGCCAGCAGCTTTGGGCAGGGTATCTATGGCTACACCTTC.

This chain uses TRBV5-1 with TRBJ2-5, with D unclear. The length of the CDR3 is 13 residues. The ends were cut back, 0 bases at V and 5 bases at J, with 8 bases in the middle. Germline V lookup: CDR1 SGHRS, CDR2 YFSETQ. CDR3 loop: CASSLELGETQYF. In nucleotides, the CDR3 is TGCGCCAGCAGCTTGGAGCTCGGGGAGACCCAGTACTTC.

V usage is TRBV7-2 and J usage is TRBJ1-6; 8 bases map to TRBD1. With V trimmed by 4 bases and J by 7 bases, 3 bases remained unmatched. Germline V gives CDR1 SGHTA, CDR2 FQGNSA. The CDR3 is made up of 14 amino acids. This chain's CDR3 is CASSYRTGNSPLHF. The CDR3 coding sequence is TGTGCCAGCAGCTACCGGACAGGGAATTCACCCCTCCACTTT.

The rearrangement uses TRBV5-1 and TRBJ2-5, with D possibly TRBD1 on 6 matching bases. CDR3 length: 17 amino acids. V was pared by 0 bases and J by 1 base, with 16 bases between. Germline CDR1 SGHRS, CDR2 YFSETQ. Here the CDR3 DNA reads TGCGCCAGCAGCTTGGCCTCAGCAGGGGCTTTCCAAGAGACCCAGTACTTC. The encoded protein is CASSLASAGAFQETQYF.

This chain connects TRBV12-3 or TRBV12-4 to TRBJ2-2; no clear D. CDR3 length: 13 residues. V was pared by 2 bases and J by 1 base, with 2 bases between. The CDR3 reads CASSLLNTGELFF. CDR3 nucleotides: TGTGCCAGCAGTTTACTGAACACCGGGGAGCTGTTTTTT.

The J gene is TRBJ2-3, the V gene TRBV28; 9 positions agree with TRBD1. Germline CDR1 and CDR2: MDHEN and SYDVKM. J was trimmed by 3 bases and V by 5 bases; bases with no gene match: 15. This CDR3 spans 18 amino acids. CDR3 amino acids: CASSGLTYRGRGTDTQYF. The CDR3 nucleotides are TGTGCCAGCAGTGGCCTGACCTACAGGGGGCGGGGGACAGATACGCAGTATTTT.

This clone was counted only a few times. The chain joins TRBV6-2 or TRBV6-3 to TRBJ2-7; 7 positions match TRBD1. Germline V gives CDR1 MNHEY, CDR2 SVGEGT. The CDR3 has 16 amino acids. With 5 bases clipped from V and 0 bases from J, the junction kept 10 bases outside the gene matches. Here the CDR3 reads CASSPLGQYASYEQYF. In DNA, the CDR3 is TGTGCCAGCAGTCCCTTGGGACAGTACGCCTCCTACGAGCAGTACTTC.

The genes are TRBV5-8 and TRBJ2-5; 13 bases line up with TRBD2. Trimming cost V 2 bases and J 0 bases; bases outside gene matches: 7. The length of the CDR3 is 18 residues. The V gene's germline CDR1 is SGHTS and CDR2 YDEGEE. The CDR3: CASSLLAGGPGYQETQYF. CDR3 sequence (DNA): TGTGCCAGCAGCTTACTAGCGGGGGGGCCGGGGTACCAAGAGACCCAGTACTTC.

The V call is TRBV9, the J call TRBJ2-3; 11 bases line up with TRBD2. Losses at the gene ends were 4 bases for V and 5 bases for J; bases not matched to a gene: 9. Germline values: CDR1 SGDLS, CDR2 YYNGEE. CDR3 length: 16 amino acids. CDR3 in DNA: TGTGCCAGCAGCCCCCTTCTAGCGGGGGGCGGAGATACGCAGTATTTT. This encodes CASSPLLAGGGDTQYF.

The rearrangement links TRBV19 to TRBJ1-2; D is ambiguous. In germline, CDR1 is LNHDA, CDR2 SQIVND (reference sequence). Between the trimmed V and J ends, which lost 8 bases and 8 bases, there was a span of 18 bases. This CDR3 spans 13 amino acids. CDR3 sequence (DNA): TGTGCCAGTCTTCCGTCGGGAGCCCACGGCTACACCTTC. It translates to CASLPSGAHGYTF.

This clone was recorded only once. The rearrangement uses TRBV9 and TRBJ2-2, with 8 bases lining up with TRBD2. V shed 3 bases and J 3 bases; nucleotides not matched to a gene: 7. The CDR3 spans 16 residues. Germline V gene sequence: CDR1 SGDLS, CDR2 YYNGEE. CDR3 nucleotides: TGTGCCAGCAGCGATTGGGGTAGCGGGGACACCGGGGAGCTGTTTTTT. It encodes CASSDWGSGDTGELFF.

The chain has TRBV7-3 and TRBJ2-3, with 9 bases aligning to TRBD2. J was trimmed by 1 base and V by 5 bases; bases with no gene match: 4. The CDR3 is 15 amino acids. Germline assignment: CDR1 SGHTA and CDR2 FQGTGA. CDR3 amino acids: CASSRSSGGTDTQYF. CDR3 coding DNA: TGTGCCAGCAGCCGGTCTAGCGGGGGCACAGATACGCAGTATTTT. Filled out from reference TRBV7-3 and TRBJ2-3, the complete variable domain reads GAGVSQTPSNKVTEKGKYVELRCDPISGHTALYWYRQSLGQGPEFLIYFQGTGAADDSGLPNDRFFAVRPEGSVSTLKIQRTERGDSAVYLCASSRSSGGTDTQYFGPGTRLTVL.

This CDR3 is CASSQDAGGSSYEQYF. In nucleotides, the CDR3 is TGCGCCAGCAGCCAAGACGCGGGGGGGAGCTCCTACGAGCAGTACTTC. The chain joins TRBV4-3 to TRBJ2-7, with 9 positions matching TRBD2. V was pared by 0 bases and J by 0 bases, with 3 bases of the junction left unmatched. Germline V gene sequence: CDR1 LGHNA, CDR2 YSLEER. The CDR3 is 16 residues long.

V usage is TRBV4-1 and J usage is TRBJ1-1; 9 nucleotides align to TRBD1. J gave up 4 bases and V 4 bases, and 7 bases lay outside the gene matches. CDR3 length: 15 amino acids. Germline V gene sequence: CDR1 MGHRA, CDR2 YSYEKL. The CDR3 nucleotides read TGCGCCAGCAGCCGCCCAACAGGGGGCCGCACTGAAGCTTTCTTT. Translation: CASSRPTGGRTEAFF.

This clone was seen a handful of times. This chain connects TRBV5-6 to TRBJ1-2; D is uncertain. The CDR3 is 10 amino acids. Germline V gene data show CDR1 as SGHDT and CDR2 as YYEEEE. V was clipped by 4 bases and J by 8 bases, with 6 bases between them. The CDR3: CASSPPGYTF. The CDR3 DNA reads as TGTGCCAGCAGCCCCCCCGGCTACACCTTC.

The chain links TRBV5-4 to TRBJ2-3; D is perhaps TRBD2 (5 bases). Trimming removed 0 bases at V and 3 bases at J, with 5 bases between. The CDR3 spans 13 residues. CDR1 is SGHNT and CDR2 is YYREEE in the germline V gene (reference sequence). CDR3 coding DNA: TGTGCCAGCAGCTTGGCGGGGACAGATACGCAGTATTTT. Its protein is CASSLAGTDTQYF. The full variable domain, with the rest looked up from reference TRBV5-4 and TRBJ2-3, is ETGVTQSPTHLIKTRGQQVTLRCSSQSGHNTVSWYQQALGQGPQFIFQYYREEENGRGNFPPRFSGLQFPNYSSELNVNALELDDSALYLCASSLAGTDTQYFGPGTRLTVL.

The rearrangement links TRBV6-5 to TRBJ2-2, with TRBD1 matching 7 bases. V shed 6 bases, J shed 6 bases, and the junction held 4 bases outside the gene matches. The CDR3 spans 13 residues. CDR1 MNHEY and CDR2 SVGAGI come from the germline V gene. The CDR3 protein is CASSLQGSGELFF. The DNA for the CDR3 is TGTGCCAGCAGCTTACAGGGGTCCGGGGAGCTGTTTTTT.

The rearrangement joins TRBV5-6 to TRBJ1-1; D remains unclear. Trimming stripped 1 base from V and 4 bases from J, with 11 bases between. From germline, CDR1 is SGHDT and CDR2 YYEEEE. The CDR3 consists of 14 residues. The CDR3 bases are TGTGCCAGCAGCTTGTATCTGGGCAGCACTGAAGCTTTCTTT. Protein product: CASSLYLGSTEAFF.

This chain uses TRBV6-5 with TRBJ1-3; D remains ambiguous. This CDR3 has 16 residues. The V gene's germline CDR1 is MNHEY and CDR2 SVGAGI. V lost 2 bases to trimming and J lost 4 bases, with 15 bases between them. The CDR3: CASSYGGRASGNTIYF. Here the CDR3 DNA reads TGTGCCAGCAGTTACGGTGGAAGGGCTTCAGGAAACACCATATATTTT.

The J gene is TRBJ1-2, the V gene TRBV29-1, with TRBD1 as a possible D gene (5 bases). Trimming stripped 0 bases from V and 1 base from J, with 15 bases between. Germline lookup yields CDR1 SQVTM and CDR2 ANQGSEA. This CDR3 is built from 16 residues. As DNA, the CDR3 is TGCAGCGTTGAAGAGGGGCAGGCAAGTCTTAACTATGGCTACACCTTC. Translation gives CSVEEGQASLNYGYTF.

This chain uses TRBV28 with TRBJ2-3; 10 positions match TRBD1. The germline CDR1 and CDR2 sequences are MDHEN and SYDVKM. CDR3 length: 16 residues. Trimming took 6 bases from V and 2 from J; bases not matched to a gene: 8. The CDR3 loop reads CASSPTGTGATDTQYF. The CDR3 DNA is TGTGCCAGCAGCCCCACCGGGACAGGGGCCACAGATACGCAGTATTTT. Based on the CDR3 plus reference TRBV28 and TRBJ2-3, the full variable domain is DVKVTQSSRYLVKRTGEKVFLECVQDMDHENMFWYRQDPGLGLRLIYFSYDVKMKEKGDIPEGYSVSREKKERFSLILESASTNQTSMYLCASSPTGTGATDTQYFGPGTRLTVL.

The V and J genes are TRBV25-1 and TRBJ2-7; D is undetermined. Trimming removed 4 bases at V and 3 bases at J, with 4 bases between. The germline V gene has CDR1 MGHDK and CDR2 SYGVNS. The CDR3 covers 11 residues. CDR3 region: CASSVVYEQYF. In DNA form, the CDR3 reads TGTGCCAGCAGTGTGGTCTACGAGCAGTACTTC.

The rearrangement links TRBV7-6 to TRBJ1-2; possibly TRBD1 for D (5 bases). Trimming shortened V by 1 base and J by 8 bases, and 14 bases separated the two germline ends. This CDR3 spans 14 amino acids. The germline V gene has CDR1 SGHVS and CDR2 FNYEAQ. The CDR3 sequence: CASSLDTGGAGYTF. As DNA, the CDR3 is TGTGCCAGCAGCTTAGATACGGGGGGTGCGGGCTACACCTTC.

This clone was observed once. The V call is TRBV7-2, the J call TRBJ1-1; 7 positions match TRBD1. The CDR3 contains 13 residues. The germline V gene encodes CDR1 SGHTA and CDR2 FQGNSA. V shed 5 bases, J shed 5 bases, and the junction held 5 bases outside the gene matches. CDR3 coding DNA: TGTGCCAGCAGCCGTGACAGGGTAACTGAAGCTTTCTTT. Translated: CASSRDRVTEAFF.

The chain is built from TRBV7-2 and TRBJ1-2; no definite D call. Per germline, CDR1 SGHTA and CDR2 FQGNSA. The CDR3 totals 16 residues. V was pared by 5 bases and J by 4 bases, with 20 bases between. For the CDR3, the DNA is TGTGCCAGCAGCCTGGAGCCCGGGTCGTCCGTCTATGGCTACACCTTC. This codes for CASSLEPGSSVYGYTF.

The chain couples TRBV4-1 to TRBJ1-3; D ambiguous. Germline CDR1 MGHRA, CDR2 YSYEKL. The CDR3 loop spans 14 amino acids. Trimming cost V 0 bases and J 1 base, with 4 bases left between them. The CDR3 bases are TGCGCCAGCAGCCAAGAACCGTCTGGAAACACCATATATTTT. Protein: CASSQEPSGNTIYF.